This T cell receptor (beta chain) stems from a study of Graves' ophthalmopathy and Graves' hyperthyroidism. Amplifying from RNA transcripts, the study obtained TCR beta CDR3 regions. Second-round multiplex PCR followed a first-round RT-PCR using HTBI primers. TCRdb passed the multiplex PCR reads through MiXCR, listing each CDR3 protein once. The repertoire holds about 1.1 million distinct CDR3 sequences, with around a third as singletons. In its sample, this clonotype was seen many times. Germline-derived CDR1 and CDR2 are DFQATT and SNEGSKA (reference sequence). The CDR3 totals 15 residues. The V and J ends lost 2 bases and 2 bases respectively, with 16 bases between them. Serum thyroxine and TRAb, along with clinical symptoms, thyroid ultrasound and orbital computed tomography, were what diagnosis relied on.

This clonotype originated in an adult man with Graves' hyperthyroidism. The rearrangement links TRBV20-1 to TRBJ2-7, with a tentative D call TRBD2 (6 bases). The sequencing sample was made of peripheral blood or thyroid tissue (not recorded which). The CDR3 sequence is CSARSPETSPYEQYF. CDR3 DNA: TGCAGTGCTAGATCCCCCGAGACTAGTCCCTACGAGCAGTACTTC.